The 9 T cell receptor beta chains below were found in one sample sequenced in a study of T cells after yellow fever vaccination. Each CDR3 protein is one row after TCRdb ran MiXCR on the 5' RACE reads. This sample carries about 180,000 distinct CDR3 sequences, about 6% of them seen once, and the ten largest clones take roughly 3%. The specimen was CD4+ T cells sorted from PBMCs, collected on the day of the first yellow fever vaccination. The receptor set was obtained from a man aged 18 to 30 who received the YFV17D yellow fever vaccine.

This clonotype showed up many times. The chain has TRBV11-2 and TRBJ2-6; TRBD2 matches 7 bases. The CDR3 extends over 16 amino acids. Germline lookup yields CDR1 SGHAT and CDR2 FQNNGV. After removal of 5 bases from V and 0 bases from J, the junction contained 4 bases not matched to a gene. CDR3 sequence: CASSPGGNSGANVLTF. The CDR3 bases are TGTGCCAGCAGCCCCGGGGGGAACTCTGGGGCCAACGTCCTGACTTTC. The whole variable domain, remainder taken from reference TRBV11-2 and TRBJ2-6, is EAGVAQSPRYKIIEKRQSVAFWCNPISGHATLYWYQQILGQGPKLLIQFQNNGVVDDSQLPKDRFSAERLKGVDSTLKIQPAKLEDSAVYLCASSPGGNSGANVLTFGAGSRLTVL.

This clonotype was seen many times. V usage is TRBV4-1 and J usage is TRBJ2-2; maybe TRBD1 (5 bases). The CDR3 contains 16 residues. Germline values: CDR1 MGHRA, CDR2 YSYEKL. With 6 bases removed from V and 4 bases from J, the gap between germline ends came to 18 bases. In DNA form, the CDR3 reads TGCGCCAGCAGACGAGGTCTAGGCCAGGGCACCGGGGAGCTGTTTTTT. Amino acid sequence: CASRRGLGQGTGELFF.

This clonotype was seen more than once but under ten times. V usage is TRBV5-4 and J usage is TRBJ2-5; the D gene is possibly TRBD1 (7 bases). This CDR3 has 12 amino acids. V lost 5 bases and J lost 4, with 9 bases in between. Looked up from germline, CDR1 is SGHNT and CDR2 is YYREEE (reference sequence). In DNA, the CDR3 is TGTGCCAGCAGGCGGGACAGAGAGACCCAGTACTTC. The encoded protein is CASRRDRETQYF.

The sample holds many counts of this clonotype. The chain carries TRBV19 and TRBJ2-1; D unclear. V was pared by 6 bases and J by 6 bases, with 6 bases between. Germline V CDR1 and CDR2: LNHDA, SQIVND (reference sequence). The CDR3 runs to 11 residues. The CDR3: CASRITNEQFF. The CDR3 DNA reads TGTGCCAGTAGGATTACCAATGAGCAGTTCTTC.

This clonotype appeared a few times. CDR3 sequence (DNA): TGTGCCAGCAGTTTATGGGGAGAGACCCAGTACTTC. Its translation is CASSLWGETQYF. The chain carries TRBV12-3 or TRBV12-4 and TRBJ2-5; D call uncertain. With 2 bases removed from V and 4 bases from J, the gap between germline ends came to 5 bases. The CDR3 loop spans 12 amino acids.

This clonotype has at least ten counts. The V call is TRBV3-1, the J call TRBJ1-1; 8 nucleotides line up with TRBD1. The ends lost 1 base at V and 6 bases at J; junction bases unmatched: 4. Germline CDR1 reads LGHDT; CDR2 reads YNNKEL (reference sequence). CDR3 length: 14 residues. As DNA, the CDR3 is TGTGCCAGCAGCCAAGGACAGGGGCCTGCTGAAGCTTTCTTT. Translated: CASSQGQGPAEAFF.

The chain is built from TRBV29-1 and TRBJ2-1; tentative D call: TRBD2 (7 bases). The CDR3 consists of 15 residues. The ends were cut back, 0 bases at V and 4 bases at J, with 13 bases in the middle. The germline CDR1 and CDR2 sequences are SQVTM and ANQGSEA. The CDR3 nucleotides are TGCAGCGTTGAAGAAGTGGGGGGGCCTTACAATGAGCAGTTCTTC. Translation: CSVEEVGGPYNEQFF.

This clonotype was observed many times. The chain employs TRBV15 and TRBJ2-5, with D unresolved. V was clipped by 3 bases and J by 2 bases, with 7 bases between them. The CDR3 has 13 amino acids. Germline CDR1 reads LNHNV; CDR2 reads YYDKDF (reference sequence). The CDR3 region is CATSRGGQETQYF. The CDR3 DNA reads TGTGCCACCAGCAGGGGTGGGCAAGAGACCCAGTACTTC.

This clonotype was detected many times. V and J are TRBV24-1 and TRBJ1-1; D possibly corresponds to TRBD1 (6 bases). CDR1 is KGHDR, CDR2 SFDVKD, per germline. The CDR3 contains 15 residues. Deletions cut 3 bases from V and 4 bases from J, with 14 bases between. Here the CDR3 reads CATSDSLGAATEAFF. The DNA for the CDR3 is TGTGCCACCAGTGATAGTCTGGGGGCGGCCACTGAAGCTTTCTTT.